These 15 T cell receptor beta chains originate from one sample sequenced in a study of response to subunit inactivated influenza vaccine. TCRdb re-analysed the RT-PCR reads in MiXCR, keeping a single row per CDR3 protein. The profile covers about 700,000 distinct CDR3 sequences, with roughly 13% appearing a single time and around 6.5% taken by the ten largest. This material consisted of PBMCs from blood, taken 14 to 15 days before vaccination. The receptors come from a man between 50 and 59 years old who received an inactivated influenza vaccine.

The gene calls are TRBV15 and TRBJ1-1; TRBD1 is a possible D gene (6 bases). V shed 11 bases and J shed 1 base, with 14 bases lying between them. The CDR3 is 13 residues long. Germline V gene data show CDR1 as LNHNV and CDR2 as YYDKDF (reference sequence). CDR3 sequence reads: CALARTENTEAFF. In DNA form, the CDR3 reads TGTGCCCTAGCAAGGACAGAGAACACTGAAGCTTTCTTT.

The sample holds a few counts of this clonotype. The chain combines TRBV5-1 with TRBJ2-2, with 9 bases lining up with TRBD1. The CDR3 consists of 17 residues. CDR1 SGHRS and CDR2 YFSETQ come from the germline V gene. V was pared by 2 bases and J by 0 bases, with 5 bases of the junction left unmatched. The CDR3 bases are TGCGCCAGCAGCTTCCGTCGGACAGGGGCGAACACCGGGGAGCTGTTTTTT. It translates to CASSFRRTGANTGELFF.

As concerns this clonotype: The junction departs from the called germline gene at one end, perhaps through a read error. The chain employs TRBV4-2 and TRBJ2-3; D not certain. There are 16 residues in the CDR3. Germline values: CDR1 LGHNA, CDR2 YNFKEQ. The CDR3 DNA reads TGCGCCAGCAGCCAAGATTGGGCAGCTAGCACAGATACGCAGTATTTT. Its protein is CASSQDWAASTDTQYF.

This clonotype was seen many times. This chain uses TRBV4-3 with TRBJ2-7; D is possibly TRBD1 (5 bases). The CDR3 is 16 residues long. V shed 0 bases and J shed 3 bases, with 15 bases lying between them. Germline V gives CDR1 LGHNA, CDR2 YSLEER. The CDR3 loop is CASSQEPGQGYYEQYF. CDR3 nucleotides: TGCGCCAGCAGCCAAGAGCCAGGGCAAGGTTACTACGAGCAGTACTTC.

Many counts were recorded for this clonotype. The chain is built from TRBV10-3 and TRBJ2-5; the D gene is possibly TRBD1 (7 bases). CDR1 and CDR2 (germline): ENHRY, SYGVKD. V lost 10 bases, J lost 5 bases, and 20 bases lay in between. This CDR3 has 14 amino acids. CDR3 residues: CATIRDSSGETQYF. As DNA, the CDR3 is TGTGCCACGATAAGGGACAGCAGCGGGGAGACCCAGTACTTC.

This clonotype was recorded a few times. V usage is TRBV4-2 and J usage is TRBJ2-1, with a weak D call TRBD2 (6 bases). The length of the CDR3 is 16 residues. CDR1 is LGHNA and CDR2 is YNFKEQ in the germline V gene. The V end was cut by 0 bases, the J end by 4 bases, with 13 bases between. The CDR3 loop is CASSQDGVAVYNEQFF. CDR3 nucleotides: TGTGCCAGCAGCCAAGATGGGGTAGCGGTATACAATGAGCAGTTCTTC.

The table lists this clonotype with many counts. The rearrangement joins TRBV7-2 to TRBJ2-1; 9 bases line up with TRBD1. The V and J ends lost 3 bases and 4 bases, in that order; junction bases with no gene match: 7. This CDR3 is built from 16 residues. Germline V lookup: CDR1 SGHTA, CDR2 FQGNSA. The DNA for the CDR3 is TGTGCCAGCAGCTTCACCGGGACAGGGATATACAATGAGCAGTTCTTC. This codes for CASSFTGTGIYNEQFF.

This clonotype was observed a handful of times. At one end, the junction sequence differs from germline, possibly due to a read error. The CDR3 sequence is CASSFPGSQLSYNEQFF. CDR3 nucleotide sequence: TGTGCTAGCAGCTTCCCAGGGTCCCAATTATCCTACAATGAGCAGTTCTTC. The J gene is TRBJ2-1, the V gene TRBV7-7, with D perhaps TRBD1 (5 bases). The CDR3 runs 17 residues. The germline V gene encodes CDR1 SSHAT and CDR2 FNYEAQ (reference sequence).

This chain joins TRBV27 and TRBJ2-3, with D maybe TRBD1 (5 bases). CDR3 length: 16 amino acids. The V end was cut by 3 bases, the J end by 4 bases, with 17 bases between. Germline loops: CDR1 MNHEY, CDR2 SMNVEV (reference sequence). Written as DNA, the CDR3 is TGTGCCAGCAGTTTCGGCAGGGTAGGTCGGGCAGATACGCAGTATTTT. This gives the protein CASSFGRVGRADTQYF.

The chain uses TRBV12-3 or TRBV12-4 and TRBJ1-6; TRBD1 matches at 8 bases. Unmatched junction bases numbered 13, after V lost 5 bases and J lost 7 bases. This CDR3 has 17 residues. The chain's CDR3 is CASSTWTGSTENSPLHF. CDR3 in DNA: TGTGCCAGCAGTACTTGGACAGGGAGTACGGAAAATTCACCCCTCCACTTT.

This chain joins TRBV7-3 and TRBJ2-3, with 9 bases that match TRBD2. This CDR3 has 14 residues. Germline V gene data show CDR1 as SGHTA and CDR2 as FQGTGA. The V segment lost 8 bases and the J segment 2 bases; nucleotides outside the gene matches: 5. For the CDR3, the DNA is TGTGCCAGCGGGGCGGGAGGGCCCACAGATACGCAGTATTTT. Translating it yields CASGAGGPTDTQYF.

In this sample, this clonotype turned up many times. The chain links TRBV5-1 to TRBJ1-4, with TRBD1 identical over 11 bases. V lost 5 bases, J lost 7 bases, and 7 bases stayed unmatched. The CDR3 is 15 amino acids. Germline loops: CDR1 SGHRS, CDR2 YFSETQ. The CDR3, as DNA: TGCGCCAGCAGAAACGGACAGGGGGCGCGTGAAAAACTGTTTTTT. The encoded protein is CASRNGQGAREKLFF.

This clonotype was counted only a few times. The junction departs from germline at one end; a sequencing error may be responsible. V is TRBV6-2 or TRBV6-3 and J is TRBJ2-7; 8 bases align to TRBD2. There are 18 residues in the CDR3. Per germline, CDR1 MNHEY and CDR2 SVGEGT. The CDR3 loop is CASSYSMREVFGSHEQYF. CDR3 sequence (DNA): TGTGCCAGCAGTTACTCGATGCGGGAGGTCTTCGGCTCCCACGAGCAGTACTTC.

This clonotype occurred a few times. The rearrangement uses TRBV12-3 or TRBV12-4 and TRBJ1-3; no clear D. Trimming took 1 base from V and 2 from J, leaving 12 bases between them. The CDR3 spans 16 residues. CDR3 loop: CASSLVPIRAGNTIYF. The CDR3 DNA follows: TGTGCCAGCAGTTTAGTTCCAATACGGGCTGGAAACACCATATATTTT.

This clonotype came up a few times. V is TRBV6-5 and J is TRBJ2-7; D ambiguous. Germline CDR1 and CDR2: MNHEY and SVGAGI. The CDR3 has 16 residues. V was pared by 0 bases and J by 4 bases, with 16 bases between. This CDR3 reads CASSYSRTGYGYEQYF. CDR3 sequence (DNA): TGTGCCAGCAGTTACTCGAGAACGGGTTACGGATACGAGCAGTACTTC.